These T cell receptor beta chains were read from a single sample in a study of T cell responses to AZD1222 COVID-19 vaccine. The table came from immunoSEQ multiplex PCR; TCRdb's copy has only in-frame clones and leaves some out. The sample shows 130,000 to 150,000 clones, about 90% of them seen only once. Sequenced here: peripheral blood, sampled on day 0 of AZD1222 vaccination. These receptors came from an adult in good health. CDR3s include the opening cysteine and the closing phenylalanine or tryptophan. D genes are given only for firm matches. Clone size appears in some rows only: once, few, many, or a class for an expanded clone.

clone_size j_call d_call v_call cdr3_aa cdr3_nt
- TRBJ1-3 TRBD1 TRBV11-2 CASTQGASGNTIYF TGTGCCAGCACCCAGGGGGCCTCTGGAAACACCATATATTTT
once TRBJ2-5 - TRBV7-2 CASSLVHGTQETQYF TGTGCCAGCAGCTTAGTTCACGGAACCCAAGAGACCCAGTACTTC
- TRBJ1-2 TRBD1 TRBV25-1 CASSEDGTGGMSYTF TGTGCCAGCAGTGAAGATGGGACAGGGGGCATGAGCTACACCTTC
- TRBJ2-3 - TRBV7-2 CASSANRGGDTQYF TGTGCCAGCAGCGCCAACCGAGGTGGAGATACGCAGTATTTT
- TRBJ2-7 - TRBV4-3 CASSRGGTETSYEQYF TGCGCCAGCAGTCGCGGAGGCACGGAGACCTCCTACGAGCAGTACTTC
- TRBJ2-1 - TRBV11-3 CASSLDPPGTEGGEQFF TGTGCCAGCAGCTTAGATCCCCCGGGGACGGAGGGAGGTGAGCAGTTCTTC
- TRBJ1-6 TRBD1 TRBV5-1 CASSRTGSDNSPLHF TGCGCCAGCAGCCGGACAGGGTCGGATAATTCACCCCTCCACTTT
- TRBJ1-1 - TRBV29-1 CSGEVGNTEAFF TGCAGCGGGGAGGTCGGAAACACTGAAGCTTTCTTT
- TRBJ1-5 - TRBV27 CASSGLGGSSNQPQHF TGTGCCAGTTCGGGCCTCGGCGGATCGAGCAATCAGCCCCAGCATTTT
- TRBJ2-7 - TRBV7-2 CASSLGGTPYEQYF TGTGCCAGCAGCTTAGGGGGTACGCCCTACGAGCAGTACTTC
once TRBJ1-1 TRBD1 TRBV29-1 CSVGSDWTGDLFTEAFF TGCAGCGTTGGATCTGATTGGACAGGGGATCTATTCACTGAAGCTTTCTTT
- TRBJ1-1 - TRBV18 CASSPWAEKTEAFF TGTGCCAGCTCACCCTGGGCGGAAAAGACTGAAGCTTTCTTT
- TRBJ1-5 - TRBV19 CASTPTDRYQPQHF TGTGCCAGTACACCTACCGACAGGTATCAGCCCCAGCATTTT
- TRBJ2-7 - TRBV4-2 CASSQGGGTEQYF TGTGCCAGCAGCCAAGGAGGGGGGACCGAGCAGTACTTC
- TRBJ2-7 - TRBV19 CASSIVQSYEQYF TGTGCCAGTAGTATAGTCCAGTCCTACGAGCAGTACTTC
- TRBJ1-1 - TRBV5-1 CASSLEGPSTTEAFF TGCGCCAGCAGCTTGGAGGGCCCCTCGACTACTGAAGCTTTCTTT
- TRBJ1-5 - TRBV4-2 CASSQGGEGTRWPQHF TGTGCCAGCAGCCAAGGGGGGGAGGGTACTAGGTGGCCCCAGCATTTT
- TRBJ1-6 TRBD1 TRBV9 CASSVSGTGNSPLHF TGTGCCAGCAGCGTATCTGGGACAGGGAATTCACCCCTCCACTTT
- TRBJ1-2 - TRBV5-1 CASSQEDRGQYGYTF TGCGCCAGCAGCCAGGAGGACCGGGGGCAGTATGGCTACACCTTC
- TRBJ2-2 - TRBV4-1 CASSQELGLDWGELFF TGCGCCAGCAGCCAAGAGTTAGGACTCGACTGGGGGGAGCTGTTTTTT
- TRBJ2-3 - TRBV5-8 CASSYTDTQYF TGTGCCAGCAGCTACACAGATACGCAGTATTTT
- TRBJ1-6 - TRBV7-2 CASSLGAGWGSPLHF TGTGCCAGCAGCTTAGGGGCAGGGTGGGGTTCACCCCTCCACTTT
- TRBJ2-7 - TRBV5-5 CASNDYSSYEQYF TGTGCCAGCAATGACTACAGCTCCTACGAGCAGTACTTC
- TRBJ1-2 - TRBV4-3 CASSRTANYGYTF TGCGCCAGCAGCCGGACAGCTAACTATGGCTACACCTTC
few TRBJ2-2 TRBD1 TRBV6-4 CASSASPTPDRGTGELFF TGTGCCAGCAGTGCCTCACCTACTCCGGACAGGGGCACCGGGGAGCTGTTTTTT
- TRBJ2-1 - TRBV29-1 CSVEEAKVSYNEQFF TGCAGCGTTGAAGAAGCCAAGGTCTCCTACAATGAGCAGTTCTTC
- TRBJ2-5 - TRBV20-1 CSASISQETQYF TGCAGTGCTAGTATAAGCCAGGAGACCCAGTACTTC
- TRBJ2-1 - TRBV7-2 CASSFSEANEQFF TGTGCCAGCAGCTTCAGTGAGGCCAATGAGCAGTTCTTC
- TRBJ1-1 TRBD1 TRBV6-5 CASGGQENTEAFF TGTGCCAGCGGGGGACAGGAGAACACTGAAGCTTTCTTT
- TRBJ2-1 TRBD2 TRBV7-3 CASSRGLVGDEQFF TGTGCCAGCTCCCGGGGACTAGTGGGCGATGAGCAGTTCTTC
- TRBJ2-5 - TRBV27 CASSLFGDPETQYF TGTGCCAGCAGTTTATTTGGGGACCCAGAGACCCAGTACTTC
- TRBJ2-1 - TRBV28 CASSTPTGGSNEQFF TGTGCCAGCAGTACACCGACAGGTGGGTCGAATGAGCAGTTCTTC
few TRBJ2-4 TRBD2 TRBV15 CATSSPTSGRARSKNIQYF TGTGCCACCAGCAGCCCTACTAGCGGGAGGGCCCGTAGCAAAAACATTCAGTACTTC
- TRBJ1-3 - TRBV11-2 CASSLGWGAPAGNTIYF TGTGCCAGCAGCTTAGGCTGGGGGGCGCCGGCTGGAAACACCATATATTTT